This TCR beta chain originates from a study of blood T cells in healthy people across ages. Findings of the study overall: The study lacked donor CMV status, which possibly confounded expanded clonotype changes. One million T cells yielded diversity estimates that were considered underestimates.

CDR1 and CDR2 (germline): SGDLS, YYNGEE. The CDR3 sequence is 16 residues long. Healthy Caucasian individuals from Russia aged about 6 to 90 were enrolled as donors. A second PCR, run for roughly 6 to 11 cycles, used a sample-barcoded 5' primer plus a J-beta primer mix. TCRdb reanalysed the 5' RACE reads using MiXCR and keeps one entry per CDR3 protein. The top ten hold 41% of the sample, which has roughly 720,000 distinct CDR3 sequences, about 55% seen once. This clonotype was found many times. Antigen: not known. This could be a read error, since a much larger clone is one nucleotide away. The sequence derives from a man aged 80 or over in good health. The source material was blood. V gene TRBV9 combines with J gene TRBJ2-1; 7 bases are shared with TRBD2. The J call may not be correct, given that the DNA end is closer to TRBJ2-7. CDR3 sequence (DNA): TGTGCCAGCAGCGCCCAAACTAGCGTTACCTACAATGAGCAGTACTTC. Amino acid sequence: CASSAQTSVTYNEQYF.